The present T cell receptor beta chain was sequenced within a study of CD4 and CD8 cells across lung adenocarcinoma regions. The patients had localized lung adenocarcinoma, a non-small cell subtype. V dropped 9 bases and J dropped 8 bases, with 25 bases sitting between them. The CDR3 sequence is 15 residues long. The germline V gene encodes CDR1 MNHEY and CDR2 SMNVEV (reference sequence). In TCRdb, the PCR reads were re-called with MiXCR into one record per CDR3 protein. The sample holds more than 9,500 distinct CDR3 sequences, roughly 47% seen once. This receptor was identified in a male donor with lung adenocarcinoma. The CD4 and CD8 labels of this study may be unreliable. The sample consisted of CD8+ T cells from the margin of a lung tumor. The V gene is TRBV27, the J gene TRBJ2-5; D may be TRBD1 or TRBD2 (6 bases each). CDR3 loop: CARGSGGRGPDTQYF. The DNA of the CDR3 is TGTGCCAGGGGGTCCGGGGGCCGGGGCCCAGATACCCAGTACTTC.